This TCR beta chain was profiled in a study of T cell repertoires in cytomegalovirus infection. Across the whole study: Based on public TCR beta signatures, there were indications of CMV infection and of a matching HLA type.

This CDR3 region has 14 residues. Per germline, CDR1 SGHVS and CDR2 FQNEAQ. The V and J ends lost 4 bases and 7 bases respectively, with 16 bases between them. This clonotype occurred many times. What it binds is unknown. TCRdb independently ran MiXCR on the reads; one entry per CDR3 protein. Among 500,000 to 600,000 distinct CDR3 sequences listed, 16% were seen once. Notes on the study in general: Public TCR beta family frequency separated CMV-and-HLA carriers, including in an independent cohort. The ex vivo response showed dominance by HLA-C-restricted CMV-specific TCR beta clonotypes.

Input material: CD8+ T cells from PBMCs. The chain joins TRBV7-8 to TRBJ1-2, with D unclear. This TCR derives from a human donor in good health (CMV status not recorded). Some clones in this sample may be carry-over from other donors' samples. This chain's CDR3 is CASSSVGPARGYTF. The CDR3 DNA follows: TGTGCCAGCAGCTCGGTCGGGCCAGCCCGTGGCTACACCTTC. Full variable domain (rest looked up from reference TRBV7-8 and TRBJ1-2): GAGVSQSPRYKVAKRGQDVALRCDPISGHVSLFWYQQALGQGPEFLTYFQNEAQLDKSGLPSDRFFAERPEGSVSTLKIQRTQQEDSAVYLCASSSVGPARGYTFGSGTRLTVV.